This is a list of T cell receptor beta chains from one sample in a study of technical replicates of blood from several donors. Clones were sequenced by immunoSEQ multiplex PCR, and TCRdb holds only the in-frame ones, with some missing. The sample gives roughly 40,000 clones, about 96% of which show up once; 0.35% to 0.4% is in the top ten. Material: T cells isolated from PBMCs. These receptors were obtained from a human donor in good health. CDR3s include the opening cysteine and the closing phenylalanine or tryptophan. A D gene is named only where the DNA matches it firmly. Not every row has a clone size; where given, it reads once, few, many or a size class.

CDR3aa: CASSPLDKNTEAFF
CDR3nt: TGTGCCAGCAGCCCCTTAGACAAGAACACTGAAGCTTTCTTT
d_gene: NA
j_gene: TRBJ1-1
abundance: NA
v_gene: TRBV4-2

CDR3aa: CSVVAQRGGYEQYF
CDR3nt: TGCAGCGTTGTGGCCCAGCGGGGCGGCTACGAGCAGTACTTC
d_gene: TRBD2
j_gene: TRBJ2-7
abundance: NA
v_gene: TRBV29-1

CDR3aa: CASSVGPGAWETQYF
CDR3nt: TGTGCCAGCAGCGTAGGTCCAGGGGCGTGGGAGACCCAGTACTTC
d_gene: NA
j_gene: TRBJ2-5
abundance: few
v_gene: TRBV9

CDR3aa: CASSSLAGASGELFF
CDR3nt: TGTGCCAGCAGTTCCTTAGCGGGAGCGAGCGGGGAGCTGTTTTTT
d_gene: TRBD2
j_gene: TRBJ2-2
abundance: NA
v_gene: TRBV6-5

CDR3aa: CSGARDRAPHEQYF
CDR3nt: TGCAGCGGGGCCCGGGACAGGGCCCCCCACGAGCAGTACTTC
d_gene: TRBD1
j_gene: TRBJ2-7
abundance: once
v_gene: TRBV29-1

CDR3aa: CASSRAPGQGNEKLFF
CDR3nt: TGTGCCAGCAGCAGGGCTCCAGGGCAGGGCAATGAAAAACTGTTTTTT
d_gene: NA
j_gene: TRBJ1-4
abundance: NA
v_gene: TRBV7-9

CDR3aa: CASKPSGGQETQYF
CDR3nt: TGTGCCAGCAAACCCTCAGGGGGGCAAGAGACCCAGTACTTC
d_gene: NA
j_gene: TRBJ2-5
abundance: NA
v_gene: TRBV2

CDR3aa: CASSRTGLDTQYF
CDR3nt: TGTGCCAGCAGCAGAACAGGGTTAGATACGCAGTATTTT
d_gene: NA
j_gene: TRBJ2-3
abundance: NA
v_gene: TRBV7-9

CDR3aa: CASSSQLAGKNEQFF
CDR3nt: TGTGCCAGCAGCTCCCAACTAGCGGGAAAAAATGAGCAGTTCTTC
d_gene: TRBD2
j_gene: TRBJ2-1
abundance: NA
v_gene: TRBV11-2

CDR3aa: CASSPGVRQGGYTF
CDR3nt: TGCGCCAGCAGCCCTGGGGTAAGACAGGGAGGCTACACCTTC
d_gene: TRBD1
j_gene: TRBJ1-2
abundance: NA
v_gene: TRBV5-1

CDR3aa: CASSRAGGEQYF
CDR3nt: TGTGCCAGCAGCCGGGCGGGGGGCGAGCAGTACTTC
d_gene: TRBD2
j_gene: TRBJ2-7
abundance: NA
v_gene: TRBV7-9

CDR3aa: CASSVLAATYEQYF
CDR3nt: TGTGCCAGCTCGGTCCTAGCGGCAACCTACGAGCAGTACTTC
d_gene: TRBD2
j_gene: TRBJ2-7
abundance: once
v_gene: TRBV2

CDR3aa: CASSLLASGDIDTQYF
CDR3nt: TGCGCCAGCAGCTTGTTGGCTAGCGGGGACATTGATACGCAGTATTTT
d_gene: TRBD2
j_gene: TRBJ2-3
abundance: NA
v_gene: TRBV5-1

CDR3aa: CASSLGTRAFF
CDR3nt: TGTGCCAGCAGCTTAGGAACTCGAGCTTTCTTT
d_gene: NA
j_gene: TRBJ1-1
abundance: NA
v_gene: TRBV11-3

CDR3aa: CSVVELEAESSYEQYF
CDR3nt: TGCAGCGTGGTTGAACTAGAGGCGGAAAGCTCCTACGAGCAGTACTTC
d_gene: NA
j_gene: TRBJ2-7
abundance: NA
v_gene: TRBV29-1

CDR3aa: CASSLGRNTGELFF
CDR3nt: TGCGCCAGCAGCTTGGGGAGGAACACCGGGGAGCTGTTTTTT
d_gene: NA
j_gene: TRBJ2-2
abundance: NA
v_gene: TRBV5-1

CDR3aa: CATAGSKYEQYF
CDR3nt: TGTGCCACGGCCGGGAGCAAATACGAGCAGTACTTC
d_gene: NA
j_gene: TRBJ2-7
abundance: NA
v_gene: TRBV6-5

CDR3aa: CASSVAMGGTQQFF
CDR3nt: TGTGCCAGCAGCGTAGCCATGGGGGGGACACAACAGTTCTTC
d_gene: NA
j_gene: TRBJ2-1
abundance: NA
v_gene: TRBV9

CDR3aa: CASSWDRANYGYTF
CDR3nt: TGTGCCAGCAGCTGGGACAGAGCTAACTATGGCTACACCTTC
d_gene: TRBD1
j_gene: TRBJ1-2
abundance: NA
v_gene: TRBV7-9

CDR3aa: CSVGAGTGVEKLFF
CDR3nt: TGCAGCGTGGGTGCCGGGACAGGGGTAGAAAAACTGTTTTTT
d_gene: TRBD1
j_gene: TRBJ1-4
abundance: once
v_gene: TRBV29-1

CDR3aa: CSVDGTPKPPEAFF
CDR3nt: TGCAGCGTTGATGGGACTCCCAAACCCCCTGAAGCTTTCTTT
d_gene: NA
j_gene: TRBJ1-1
abundance: NA
v_gene: TRBV29-1

CDR3aa: CASSLGTTKTGELFF
CDR3nt: TGCGCCAGCAGCTTGGGGACTACCAAGACCGGGGAGCTGTTTTTT
d_gene: NA
j_gene: TRBJ2-2
abundance: NA
v_gene: TRBV5-1

CDR3aa: CASSLEAYGYTF
CDR3nt: TGCGCCAGCAGCTTGGAAGCGTATGGCTACACCTTC
d_gene: NA
j_gene: TRBJ1-2
abundance: NA
v_gene: TRBV5-1

CDR3aa: CASSLQNYEQYF
CDR3nt: TGTGCCAGCAGCTTACAGAATTACGAGCAGTACTTC
d_gene: NA
j_gene: TRBJ2-7
abundance: NA
v_gene: TRBV7-9

CDR3aa: CASSFREGINTEAFF
CDR3nt: TGTGCCAGCAGCTTCAGGGAGGGGATCAACACTGAAGCTTTCTTT
d_gene: NA
j_gene: TRBJ1-1
abundance: NA
v_gene: TRBV7-2

CDR3aa: CASSESSGSREQYF
CDR3nt: TGCGCCAGCAGTGAGTCTAGCGGGAGTAGGGAGCAGTACTTC
d_gene: TRBD2
j_gene: TRBJ2-7
abundance: NA
v_gene: TRBV10-1